What follows describes a single T cell receptor beta chain. Its antigen is not known. This entry is derived from a study of PD-1 blockade in mismatch repair-deficient tumors. Study-level information: Patients had about a dozen mismatch repair-deficient cancer types, all previously treated and progressing.

Per the germline V gene, CDR1 is SGHVS and CDR2 is FQNEAQ. V lost 2 bases and J lost 1, with 14 bases in between. The CDR3 contains 16 residues. Study observations and caveats: After pembrolizumab, tumor-resident clones rose rapidly, then generally contracted before radiologic responses.

Measured with immunoSEQ multiplex PCR; TCRdb has only the in-frame clones, and not every one. The sample includes some 70,000 clones, about 72% seen only once; the top ten take approximately 5%. Every patient had mismatch repair deficiency by PCR or immunohistochemistry. TCR sequencing covered a few patients who responded to pembrolizumab. This receptor was obtained from an adult with mismatch repair-deficient cancer. This chain joins TRBV7-8 and TRBJ2-5; possibly TRBD2 for D (6 bases). The source material was peripheral blood, sampled 2 weeks after starting pembrolizumab. As DNA, the CDR3 is TGTGCCAGCAGCTTAAGAGCGGGCCGCTCCCAAGAGACCCAGTACTTC. Its protein product is CASSLRAGRSQETQYF. The whole variable domain, filled in from reference TRBV7-8 and TRBJ2-5, reads GAGVSQSPRYKVAKRGQDVALRCDPISGHVSLFWYQQALGQGPEFLTYFQNEAQLDKSGLPSDRFFAERPEGSVSTLKIQRTQQEDSAVYLCASSLRAGRSQETQYFGPGTRLLVL.